Shown below are 16 T cell receptor beta chains from a single sample sequenced in a study of T cells expressing NK-cell markers. TCRdb reworked the 5' RACE reads into one entry per CDR3 protein, no DNA. With roughly 450,000 distinct CDR3 sequences in the sample, the ten largest clones hold 1.4%. The sequenced sample was blood T cells: a sorted CD56 or NKG2C T cell subset, CD4+ or CD8+ T cells, or bulk PBMC T cells (not recorded which). The source is a woman between 45 and 60 years old in good health.

The CDR3 loop is CASAKRDREMAQPQHF. This rearrangement joins TRBV12-3 or TRBV12-4 to TRBJ1-5; TCRdb reports TRBD1, a call that lacks DNA to check it against. The CDR3 runs to 16 residues.

The gene calls are TRBV12-3 or TRBV12-4 and TRBJ2-3; the TCRdb D gene call, TRBD2, has no DNA to confirm it. This CDR3 is built from 13 residues. CDR3 sequence reads: CASEREWRDTQYF.

The chain has TRBV29-1 and TRBJ2-1. Germline V gives CDR1 SQVTM, CDR2 ANQGSEA. The CDR3 is 12 residues long. This chain's CDR3 is CSVGLNYNEQFF.

J is TRBJ2-7 and V is TRBV5-6; the TRBD1 assignment by TCRdb is unverifiable without DNA. Germline V gives CDR1 SGHDT, CDR2 YYEEEE. This CDR3 contains 16 residues. The CDR3 sequence: CASSPAGRQGGYEQYF.

The rearrangement links TRBV5-1 to TRBJ2-7; TCRdb gives TRBD2 as the D gene, but with no DNA this cannot be confirmed. Germline V gene sequence: CDR1 SGHRS, CDR2 YFSETQ. CDR3 length equals 15 residues. CDR3 loop: CASSFGLAGGAEQYF.

The gene calls are TRBV28 and TRBJ2-1. Germline V CDR1 and CDR2: MDHEN, SYDVKM. The CDR3 consists of 15 residues. The CDR3 here is CASSLVGMGKNEQFF.

The rearrangement joins TRBV20-1 to TRBJ1-2; absent DNA, TCRdb's TRBD1 call cannot be checked. CDR1 DFQATT and CDR2 SNEGSKA come from the germline V gene (reference sequence). This CDR3 comprises 16 residues. The chain's CDR3 is CSADRDRYGEEYGYTF.

This chain joins TRBV5-1 and TRBJ1-1; the TCRdb D gene call, TRBD1, has no DNA to confirm it. CDR1 and CDR2 (germline): SGHRS, YFSETQ. The CDR3 totals 15 residues. The CDR3 protein is CASSFRDPMNTEAFF.

The CDR3 spells CASSLDGLVGTQYF. The chain has TRBV11-2 and TRBJ2-3; the D gene TCRdb calls, TRBD2, cannot be checked with no DNA. Germline V lookup: CDR1 SGHAT, CDR2 FQNNGV. This CDR3 is built from 14 residues.

The J gene is TRBJ2-1, the V gene TRBV3-1; as DNA is missing, the TRBD1 call by TCRdb cannot be tested. The germline V gene encodes CDR1 LGHDT and CDR2 YNNKEL (reference sequence). CDR3 length: 16 amino acids. This CDR3 reads CASSRSGTGVYNEQFF.

The genes are TRBV7-8 and TRBJ1-5; TCRdb indicates TRBD1, and absent DNA this call remains unverified. There are 15 residues in the CDR3. Germline V gene lookup returns CDR1 SGHVS and CDR2 FQNEAQ. The CDR3: CASSLNRVHNQPQHF.

The rearrangement uses TRBV5-6 and TRBJ2-1; TCRdb's D call, TRBD2, is unchecked because there is no DNA. The CDR3 contains 13 residues. The germline gives CDR1 SGHDT, CDR2 YYEEEE. CDR3 sequence reads: CASIGLAGTEQFF.

This chain links TRBV10-3 with TRBJ1-3. CDR1 and CDR2 from the germline V gene are ENHRY and SYGVKD. There are 13 residues in the CDR3. Here the CDR3 reads CAISEESGNTIYF.

V gene TRBV6-5 combines with J gene TRBJ2-7. Germline values: CDR1 MNHEY, CDR2 SVGAGI. The CDR3 runs to 14 residues. CDR3 in amino acids: CASSYSGSTYEQYF.

The chain is built from TRBV9 and TRBJ2-1; the D call from TCRdb, TRBD1, cannot be confirmed without DNA. CDR3 length equals 14 residues. The germline gives CDR1 SGDLS, CDR2 YYNGEE. The CDR3 sequence is CASSAAQGYNEQFF.

The rearrangement links TRBV2 to TRBJ2-5; as DNA is missing, the TRBD1 call by TCRdb cannot be tested. The CDR3 spans 13 residues. In germline, CDR1 is SNHLY, CDR2 FYNNEI. CDR3 amino acids: CASKGLPQGTQYF.